This T cell receptor (beta chain) emerged from a study of CD8 T cells in Susac syndrome. Reverse transcription used about 0.45 to 1 ug RNA and random hexamers. The method of amplification for TCR beta CDR3 was immunoSEQ multiplex PCR, covering 54 Vbeta and 13 Jbeta. TCRdb passed the immunoSEQ multiplex PCR reads through MiXCR, listing each CDR3 protein once. Altogether 180,000 or so distinct CDR3 sequences are present, about 94% being singletons, with the ten largest covering less than 0.12%. CDR1 and CDR2 from the germline V gene are MNHEY and SVGEGT. The J segment lost 8 bases and the V segment lost 7 bases, leaving 27 bases of the junction unmatched. The CDR3 covers 20 residues. This clonotype was seen just once.

J is TRBJ2-1 and V is TRBV6-2 or TRBV6-3, with 9 bases matching TRBD2. The source is a human donor in good health. The sequenced material came from CD4+ T cells from PBMCs. DNA of the CDR3: TGTGCCAGCACCGACAGAGGTAGGACTAGCGTTGATGGCCCTGATGATGAGCAGTTCTTC. This encodes CASTDRGRTSVDGPDDEQFF.